A single sample is the source of the 21 T cell receptor beta chains below, sequenced in a study of blood T cell repertoires in COVID-19. TCRdb keeps only in-frame clones here, not all; method: immunoSEQ multiplex PCR. The sample lists some 150,000 clones, more than 75% occurring once. The sample taken for sequencing was peripheral blood. Receptors originate from a woman in her forties or fifties with active or convalescent COVID-19.

CDR3 in amino acids: CASSYGGSGKYEQYF. The CDR3 DNA follows: TGTGCCAGCAGTTACGGGGGTAGCGGGAAGTACGAGCAGTACTTC. The chain employs TRBV6-2 or TRBV6-3 and TRBJ2-7; 8 bases are shared with TRBD2. The junction had 7 bases not matched to a gene; V was cut back by 2 bases and J by 4 bases. There are 15 residues in the CDR3. Germline-derived CDR1 and CDR2 are MNHEY and SVGEGT.

The chain carries TRBV5-1 and TRBJ2-7, with TRBD1 matching 10 bases. The CDR3 runs 16 residues. CDR1 SGHRS and CDR2 YFSETQ come from the germline V gene. V dropped 3 bases and J dropped 2; count of bases not matched to a gene: 8. CDR3 sequence (DNA): TGCGCCAGCAGCTCGGTGCGGACAGGGGGGGCCTACGAGCAGTACTTC. Translated: CASSSVRTGGAYEQYF. Combining the CDR3 with reference TRBV5-1 and TRBJ2-7 gives the whole variable domain KAGVTQTPRYLIKTRGQQVTLSCSPISGHRSVSWYQQTPGQGLQFLFEYFSETQRNKGNFPGRFSGRQFSNSRSEMNVSTLELGDSALYLCASSSVRTGGAYEQYFGPGTRLTVT.

CDR3 nucleotide sequence: TGTGCCAGCAGCCAAGACCCGAACACGGGCGGGTCAAATGAGCAGTTCTTC. It translates to CASSQDPNTGGSNEQFF. J is TRBJ2-1 and V is TRBV3-1 (or the pseudogene TRBV3-2); tentatively, D is TRBD2 (5 bases). V shed 0 bases and J shed 7 bases, with 19 bases lying between them. The germline V gene encodes CDR1 LGHDT and CDR2 YNNKEL (reference sequence). The CDR3 runs 17 residues.

The chain recombines TRBV10-3 with TRBJ2-6; the match to TRBD1 covers 9 bases. This CDR3 has 17 amino acids. CDR1 and CDR2 (germline): ENHRY, SYGVKD. The ends lost 7 bases at V and 2 bases at J; junction bases unmatched: 9. The chain's CDR3 is CAITETQGAAGANVLTF. Written as DNA, the CDR3 is TGTGCCATCACCGAGACACAGGGGGCAGCTGGGGCCAACGTCCTGACTTTC.

The gene calls are TRBV18 and TRBJ1-2; D is uncertain. The CDR3 covers 13 residues. Germline V lookup: CDR1 KGHSH, CDR2 LQKENI. Trimming left V 1 base short and J 8 bases short, with 11 bases between. The DNA for the CDR3 is TGTGCCAGCTCACCACTCGTTGGAGAAGGCTACACCTTC. This sequence encodes CASSPLVGEGYTF.

CDR3 loop: CASSQVGQPQHF. The CDR3 DNA reads as TGTGCCAGCAGCCAAGTTGGCCAGCCCCAGCATTTT. V and J are TRBV14 and TRBJ1-5; D gene uncertain. The germline V and J ends were trimmed by 1 base and 7 bases, with 5 bases remaining between them. The CDR3 runs to 12 residues. Germline-derived CDR1 and CDR2 are SGHDN and FVKESK. The complete variable domain, with remaining parts taken from reference TRBV14 and TRBJ1-5, reads EAGVTQFPSHSVIEKGQTVTLRCDPISGHDNLYWYRRVMGKEIKFLLHFVKESKQDESGMPNNRFLAERTGGTYSTLKVQPAELEDSGVYFCASSQVGQPQHFGDGTRLSIL.

The chain links TRBV5-1 to TRBJ2-3; no clear D. The CDR3 extends over 16 amino acids. CDR1 is SGHRS and CDR2 is YFSETQ in the germline V gene. V lost 0 bases, J lost 2 bases, and 13 bases lay in between. The CDR3: CASSLDRSLSTDTQYF. For the CDR3, the DNA is TGCGCCAGCAGCTTGGATCGGTCACTATCCACAGATACGCAGTATTTT. Looking up the rest from reference TRBV5-1 and TRBJ2-3 gives the full variable domain: KAGVTQTPRYLIKTRGQQVTLSCSPISGHRSVSWYQQTPGQGLQFLFEYFSETQRNKGNFPGRFSGRQFSNSRSEMNVSTLELGDSALYLCASSLDRSLSTDTQYFGPGTRLTVL.

As DNA, the CDR3 is TGTGCCAGCAGCTCCCAACCGGGACTACCACTTTGGAATGAGCAGTTCTTC. It encodes CASSSQPGLPLWNEQFF. V gene TRBV7-6 combines with J gene TRBJ2-1; 7 bases match TRBD2. CDR1 is SGHVS and CDR2 is FNYEAQ in the germline V gene. With V trimmed by 4 bases and J by 7 bases, 16 bases remained unmatched. The CDR3 contains 17 residues. The full variable domain, completed using reference TRBV7-6 and TRBJ2-1, is GAGVSQSPRYKVTKRGQDVALRCDPISGHVSLYWYRQALGQGPEFLTYFNYEAQQDKSGLPNDRFSAERPEGSISTLTIQRTEQRDSAMYRCASSSQPGLPLWNEQFFGPGTRLTVL.

V gene TRBV4-3 combines with J gene TRBJ1-1, with D uncertain. Germline assignment: CDR1 LGHNA and CDR2 YSLEER. V dropped 0 bases and J dropped 1 base, with 9 bases sitting between them. This CDR3 region has 15 residues. The DNA of the CDR3 is TGCGCCAGCAGCCAAGATCGACTTCAGAACACTGAAGCTTTCTTT. This translates into CASSQDRLQNTEAFF.

The rearrangement joins TRBV5-1 to TRBJ2-7, with 8 bases matching TRBD2. J lost 3 bases, V lost 0 bases, and 8 bases had no gene match. Germline assignment: CDR1 SGHRS and CDR2 YFSETQ. The CDR3 totals 16 residues. CDR3 DNA sequence: TGCGCCAGCAGCTTGGATACAGCGGGAGTATTCTACGAGCAGTACTTC. Its translation: CASSLDTAGVFYEQYF.

This clone was counted a single time. The gene calls are TRBV7-2 and TRBJ1-2, with TRBD1 identical over 7 bases. CDR3 length equals 14 residues. V was pared by 5 bases and J by 4 bases, with 7 bases of the junction left unmatched. CDR1 and CDR2 (germline): SGHTA, FQGNSA. CDR3 protein: CASSRRQGGYGYTF. The CDR3 DNA is TGTGCCAGCAGCCGTCGACAGGGCGGCTATGGCTACACCTTC.

The chain uses TRBV6-2 or TRBV6-3 and TRBJ1-5; the D is unclear. The V and J ends lost 6 bases and 9 bases respectively, with 12 bases between them. The CDR3 length is 12 residues. Per the germline V gene, CDR1 is MNHEY and CDR2 is SVGEGT. Here the CDR3 DNA reads TGTGCCAGCAGCCCGGAGGTAGGGCCCCAGCATTTT. This gives the protein CASSPEVGPQHF.

The V and J genes are TRBV7-2 and TRBJ1-2; possibly TRBD1 for D (6 bases). The CDR3 totals 14 residues. V gave up 5 bases and J gave up 4 bases, with 14 bases separating them. CDR1 is SGHTA, CDR2 FQGNSA, per germline. The CDR3 DNA is TGTGCCAGCAGCGATACAGGGCGGGTCTATGGCTACACCTTC. Translation: CASSDTGRVYGYTF. The complete variable domain, with remaining parts taken from reference TRBV7-2 and TRBJ1-2, reads GAGVSQSPSNKVTEKGKDVELRCDPISGHTALYWYRQSLGQGLEFLIYFQGNSAPDKSGLPSDRFSAERTGGSVSTLTIQRTQQEDSAVYLCASSDTGRVYGYTFGSGTRLTVV.

The rearrangement joins TRBV29-1 to TRBJ1-1, with TRBD1 matching over 9 bases. CDR3 length: 15 amino acids. J lost 5 bases, V lost 6 bases, and 13 bases had no gene match. Germline V lookup: CDR1 SQVTM, CDR2 ANQGSEA. In nucleotides, the CDR3 is TGCAGCGTCCGCTCCCCCCGGGACAGGGTAACTGAAGCTTTCTTT. As protein: CSVRSPRDRVTEAFF.

The chain couples TRBV6-5 to TRBJ1-2; 7 bases match TRBD1. Unmatched junction bases numbered 9, after V lost 6 bases and J lost 2 bases. The CDR3 spans 15 residues. CDR1 and CDR2 from the germline V gene are MNHEY and SVGAGI. The CDR3 DNA follows: TGTGCCAGCAGCACGCAACAGGGGCCGAACTATGGCTACACCTTC. This gives the protein CASSTQQGPNYGYTF.

The chain employs TRBV20-1 and TRBJ1-2, with 12 bases matching TRBD1. With V trimmed by 3 bases and J by 2 bases, 10 bases remained unmatched. Germline V lookup: CDR1 DFQATT, CDR2 SNEGSKA (reference sequence). This CDR3 is built from 17 residues. As DNA, the CDR3 is TGCAGTGCTAGTGGCGGGGACAGGGGGCCCTCAAACTATGGCTACACCTTC. It encodes CSASGGDRGPSNYGYTF.

The chain couples TRBV19 to TRBJ2-7; tentatively, D is TRBD2 (6 bases). CDR1 and CDR2 (germline): LNHDA, SQIVND (reference sequence). The CDR3 has 13 amino acids. V shed 5 bases and J shed 6 bases, with 14 bases lying between them. The CDR3 nucleotides are TGTGCCAGTAGTCCACGGAGGGATGGCGAGCAGTACTTC. Translation: CASSPRRDGEQYF.

J is TRBJ2-3 and V is TRBV5-4, with TRBD2 identical over 13 bases. V gave up 4 bases and J gave up 0 bases; unmatched junction bases: 8. Per the germline V gene, CDR1 is SGHNT and CDR2 is YYREEE (reference sequence). The CDR3 extends over 18 amino acids. CDR3 bases: TGTGCCAGCAGCGGTCGACTAGCGGGAGGACCAAGCACAGATACGCAGTATTTT. Translated, it gives CASSGRLAGGPSTDTQYF.

The V and J genes are TRBV27 and TRBJ2-2, with 9 bases fitting TRBD2. The germline V gene has CDR1 MNHEY and CDR2 SMNVEV (reference sequence). With V trimmed by 5 bases and J by 0 bases, 4 bases remained unmatched. The CDR3 loop spans 16 amino acids. CDR3 nucleotide sequence: TGTGCCAGCAGTCCCCAGCGGGGGGCGAACACCGGGGAGCTGTTTTTT. Translated: CASSPQRGANTGELFF.

The chain joins TRBV9 to TRBJ1-1; TRBD1 is a possible D gene (5 bases). The CDR3 is made up of 18 amino acids. Germline values: CDR1 SGDLS, CDR2 YYNGEE. With 1 base removed from V and 4 bases from J, the gap between germline ends came to 23 bases. The CDR3 nucleotides are TGTGCCAGCAGCGTATTCCAGGACCCCATACCGGGGGGCACTGAAGCTTTCTTT. This encodes CASSVFQDPIPGGTEAFF.

This clone came up once. J is TRBJ2-7 and V is TRBV11-1; 7 nucleotides match TRBD1. Unmatched junction bases numbered 6, after V lost 5 bases and J lost 2 bases. There are 14 residues in the CDR3. Germline V CDR1 and CDR2: SGHAT, FQDESV (reference sequence). CDR3 nucleotide sequence: TGTGCCAGCAGCCCCAGGGACAGAGCCTACGAGCAGTACTTC. Protein sequence: CASSPRDRAYEQYF.